Described below is a single T cell receptor (beta chain) sequence and its context. The data belong to a study of blood T cell repertoires in COVID-19. As for the study in general: Researchers got acute and convalescent COVID-19 samples from the United States, Italy and Spain. T cells, B-cell-depleted T cells, or PBMCs provided the cDNA or gDNA that served as material.

Original methodology: How many nucleated cells were present was estimated from reference gene primer amplification. Here immunoSEQ multiplex PCR was the method, and the copy in TCRdb shows in-frame clones only, minus some. V and J calls and clone size are given by that table; D and trimming were obtained from the DNA. The data contain over 150,000 clones, roughly 84% of them seen just once; the ten biggest clones take up under 12%. Germline V gene lookup returns CDR1 LGHNA and CDR2 YNFKEQ. V shed 4 bases and J shed 4 bases, with 16 bases lying between them. The CDR3 sequence is 15 residues long. This TCR was sampled from a woman older than 75 with active or convalescent COVID-19. Material: peripheral blood. V and J are TRBV4-2 and TRBJ1-1, with D possibly TRBD1 on 5 matching bases. The CDR3 coding sequence is TGTGCCAGCAGCCCGGCGGGGCGTTTCGCCACTGAAGCTTTCTTT. This gives the protein CASSPAGRFATEAFF.